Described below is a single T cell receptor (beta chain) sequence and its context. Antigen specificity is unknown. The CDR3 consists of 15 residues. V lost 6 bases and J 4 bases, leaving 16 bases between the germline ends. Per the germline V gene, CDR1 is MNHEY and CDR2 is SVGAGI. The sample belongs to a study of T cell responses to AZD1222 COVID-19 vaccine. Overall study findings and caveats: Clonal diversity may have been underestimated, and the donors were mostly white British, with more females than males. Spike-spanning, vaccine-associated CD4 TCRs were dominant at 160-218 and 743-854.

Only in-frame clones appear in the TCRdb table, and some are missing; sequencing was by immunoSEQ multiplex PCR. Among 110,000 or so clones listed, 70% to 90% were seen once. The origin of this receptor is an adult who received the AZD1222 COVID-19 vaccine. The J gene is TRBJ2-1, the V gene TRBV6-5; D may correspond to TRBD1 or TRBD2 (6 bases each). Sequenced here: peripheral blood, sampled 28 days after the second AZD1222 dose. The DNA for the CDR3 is TGTGCCAGCAGGGAGGGGGTAGGCCAATACAATGAGCAGTTCTTC. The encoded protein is CASREGVGQYNEQFF.